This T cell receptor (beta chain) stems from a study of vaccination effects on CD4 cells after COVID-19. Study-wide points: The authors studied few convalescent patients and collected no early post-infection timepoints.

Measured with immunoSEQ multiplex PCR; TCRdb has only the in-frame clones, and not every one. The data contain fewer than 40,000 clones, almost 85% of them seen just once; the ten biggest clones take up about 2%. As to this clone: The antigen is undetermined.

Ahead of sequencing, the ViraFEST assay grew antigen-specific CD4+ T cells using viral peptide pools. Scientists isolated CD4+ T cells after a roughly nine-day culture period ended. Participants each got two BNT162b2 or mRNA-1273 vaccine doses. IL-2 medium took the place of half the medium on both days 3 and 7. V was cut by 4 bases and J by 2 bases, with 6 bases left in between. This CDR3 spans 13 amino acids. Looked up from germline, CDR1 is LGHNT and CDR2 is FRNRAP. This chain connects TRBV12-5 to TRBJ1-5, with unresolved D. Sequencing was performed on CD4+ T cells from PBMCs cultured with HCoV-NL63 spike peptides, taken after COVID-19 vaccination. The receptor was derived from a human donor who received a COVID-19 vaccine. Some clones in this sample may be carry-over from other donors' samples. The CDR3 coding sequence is TGTGCTAGTGGTTATTTCGGCAATCAGCCCCAGCATTTT. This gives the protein CASGYFGNQPQHF. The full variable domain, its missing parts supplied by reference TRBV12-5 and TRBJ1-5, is DARVTQTPRHKVTEMGQEVTMRCQPILGHNTVFWYRQTMMQGLELLAYFRNRAPLDDSGMPKDRFSAEMPDATLATLKIQPSEPRDSAVYFCASGYFGNQPQHFGDGTRLSIL.